The clone carrying this T cell receptor beta chain was detected only once. These data belong to a study of blood T cells in healthy people across ages. The CDR3 has 18 residues. A second PCR of 7 to 11 cycles used a sample-barcoded 5' primer and a J-beta primer mix. TCRdb re-called the 5' RACE reads through MiXCR, storing one row per CDR3 protein. The sample comprises about a million distinct CDR3 sequences, around two fifths of which are singletons, and roughly 13% rests with the top ten. The V gene is TRBV21-1, the J gene TRBJ2-1; the tabulated D call, TRBD1, remains unverified against the DNA. TRBV21-1 is reported as a pseudogene. This clonotype was sampled from a man younger than 30 in good health. The source material was blood. DNA for the CDR3: TGTGCCAGCAGCAGGCCTCCAGGGGGATCGATTACCTACAATGAGCAGTTCTTC. This codes for CASSRPPGGSITYNEQFF.